These 27 T cell receptor beta chains were all obtained from the same sample, sequenced in a study of graft-versus-host responses after intestinal transplantation. Produced via immunoSEQ multiplex PCR; TCRdb's table is partial and in-frame only. This sample has tens of thousands of clones, with over 80% found just once. The starting material was PBMCs, obtained more than 750 days after a first intestinal transplant, on the day of a second. These receptors all stem from a human patient who received an intestinal transplant, so some T cells may come from the graft donor.

The V gene is TRBV30, the J gene TRBJ2-3, with D tentatively TRBD2 (6 bases). V was cut by 8 bases and J by 2 bases, with 11 bases left in between. Germline V lookup: CDR1 GTSNPN, CDR2 SVGIG (reference sequence). This CDR3 is built from 12 residues. The CDR3 is CAGTDNTDTQYF. The CDR3 DNA sequence: TGTGCCGGGACTGACAACACAGATACGCAGTATTTT. Based on the CDR3 plus reference TRBV30 and TRBJ2-3, the full variable domain is SQTIHQWPATLVQPVGSPLSLECTVEGTSNPNLYWYRQAAGRGLQLLFYSVGIGQISSEVPQNLSASRPQDRQFILSSKKLLLSDSGFYLCAGTDNTDTQYFGPGTRLTVL.

This chain joins TRBV15 and TRBJ2-1, with a tentative D call TRBD2 (5 bases). The V gene lost 1 base and the J gene lost 8 bases, with 12 bases spanning the gap. CDR3 length: 14 residues. CDR1 and CDR2 from the germline V gene are LNHNV and YYDKDF (reference sequence). The CDR3 loop is CATSRVFAGDEQFF. CDR3 in DNA: TGTGCCACCAGCAGAGTATTTGCCGGGGATGAGCAGTTCTTC.

V is TRBV6-6 and J is TRBJ2-7; D ambiguous. V lost 6 bases and J lost 5, with 8 bases in between. CDR3 length: 11 amino acids. Per the germline V gene, CDR1 is MNHNY and CDR2 is SVGAGI (reference sequence). CDR3 nucleotides: TGTGCCAGCAGCTTACTCCACGAGCAGTACTTC. Encoded protein: CASSLLHEQYF.

The chain combines TRBV27 with TRBJ2-7; D gene unclear. Looked up from germline, CDR1 is MNHEY and CDR2 is SMNVEV (reference sequence). CDR3 length: 13 residues. V lost 3 bases and J lost 2, with 8 bases in between. DNA for the CDR3: TGTGCCAGCAGTTTCGGCCTAGCCTACGAGCAGTACTTC. It specifies CASSFGLAYEQYF.

J is TRBJ2-7 and V is TRBV28, with D unclear. The germline V gene encodes CDR1 MDHEN and CDR2 SYDVKM. The CDR3 spans 16 residues. The V and J ends lost 6 bases and 1 base respectively, with 19 bases between them. The CDR3 protein is CASSPPRVVLSYEQYF. In DNA, the CDR3 is TGTGCCAGCAGCCCACCGCGAGTAGTTCTGTCCTACGAGCAGTACTTC.

V and J are TRBV6-1 and TRBJ2-1; D ambiguous. V was trimmed by 3 bases and J by 0 bases, leaving 3 bases between them. Looked up from germline, CDR1 is MNHNS and CDR2 is SASEGT. The CDR3 length is 13 residues. DNA of the CDR3: TGTGCCAGCAGTGATAGCTCCTACAATGAGCAGTTCTTC. Its translation is CASSDSSYNEQFF.

The V and J genes are TRBV28 and TRBJ2-3, with unresolved D. The CDR3 extends over 12 amino acids. CDR1 is MDHEN and CDR2 is SYDVKM in the germline V gene. V was pared by 4 bases and J by 1 base, with 3 bases between. CDR3 DNA: TGTGCCAGCAGTTCTCGCACAGATACGCAGTATTTT. This sequence encodes CASSSRTDTQYF.

This chain links TRBV20-1 with TRBJ1-1; the match to TRBD1 covers 8 bases. Germline CDR1 is DFQATT and CDR2 is SNEGSKA (reference sequence). With V trimmed by 6 bases and J by 11 bases, 8 bases remained unmatched. This CDR3 comprises 11 residues. CDR3 coding DNA: TGCAGTGCCCCGGACAGGGTTGGCGCTTTCTTT. Protein sequence: CSAPDRVGAFF.

The V and J genes are TRBV7-3 and TRBJ2-1; TRBD2 matches 9 bases. J gave up 6 bases and V 5 bases, and 17 bases lay outside the gene matches. This CDR3 is 18 amino acids long. Germline CDR1 reads SGHTA; CDR2 reads FQGTGA. The CDR3 sequence is CASSPHRALAGRGNEQFF. The CDR3 nucleotides are TGTGCCAGCAGCCCCCACCGTGCCCTAGCGGGGAGAGGCAATGAGCAGTTCTTC.

V is TRBV19 and J is TRBJ2-1, with D perhaps matching TRBD2 (6 bases). The V and J ends lost 6 bases and 6 bases respectively, with 12 bases between them. This CDR3 contains 13 residues. Germline values: CDR1 LNHDA, CDR2 SQIVND (reference sequence). This CDR3 reads CASRPGTPNEQFF. CDR3 DNA sequence: TGTGCCAGTAGGCCCGGGACTCCCAATGAGCAGTTCTTC.

The CDR3 loop is CASKVGNTEAFF. In DNA, the CDR3 is TGCGCCAGCAAAGTGGGGAACACTGAAGCTTTCTTT. The chain links TRBV5-1 to TRBJ1-1; D remains unclear. Germline assignment: CDR1 SGHRS and CDR2 YFSETQ. Deletions cut 6 bases from V and 1 base from J, with 7 bases between. The CDR3 is made up of 12 amino acids.

The genes are TRBV6-5 and TRBJ2-1; tentative D call: TRBD2 (6 bases). V lost 2 bases and J lost 8, with 10 bases in between. The CDR3 is made up of 13 amino acids. Looked up from germline, CDR1 is MNHEY and CDR2 is SVGAGI. CDR3 residues: CASSYRERDEQFF. The CDR3 region has the DNA TGTGCCAGCAGTTACCGGGAGCGTGATGAGCAGTTCTTC.

This chain joins TRBV30 and TRBJ1-4, with D possibly matching TRBD1 (5 bases). Per the germline V gene, CDR1 is GTSNPN and CDR2 is SVGIG (reference sequence). V was shortened by 3 bases and J by 0 bases, with 11 bases between the two germline ends. The CDR3 is 15 residues long. DNA for the CDR3: TGTGCCTGGAGCCAGGAGGGGCCAACTAATGAAAAACTGTTTTTT. Translation gives CAWSQEGPTNEKLFF.

This chain links TRBV10-1 with TRBJ1-2, with TRBD1 identical over 7 bases. This CDR3 has 14 amino acids. Trimming took 2 bases from V and 1 from J; bases not matched to a gene: 1. The germline V gene has CDR1 WNHNN and CDR2 SYGVQD (reference sequence). The CDR3 here is CASSEQGVNYGYTF. CDR3 nucleotides: TGCGCCAGCAGTGAGCAGGGGGTTAACTATGGCTACACCTTC.

The CDR3 region has the DNA TGTGCCAGCAGCTTATCGTTCGTGGGAGGGTCCTACGAGCAGTACTTC. This codes for CASSLSFVGGSYEQYF. The genes are TRBV7-3 and TRBJ2-7, with 7 bases that match TRBD2. V lost 2 bases, J lost 1 base, and 8 bases stayed unmatched. This CDR3 spans 16 amino acids. Germline V lookup: CDR1 SGHTA, CDR2 FQGTGA.

The chain links TRBV14 to TRBJ2-1, with a tentative D call TRBD2 (6 bases). Germline V gives CDR1 SGHDN, CDR2 FVKESK. Trimming shortened V by 1 base and J by 4 bases, and 26 bases separated the two germline ends. There are 20 residues in the CDR3. The CDR3 nucleotides are TGTGCCAGCAGCCAAGTTCCGGAGGGATTCACTAAACCGTATTACAATGAGCAGTTCTTC. Translating gives CASSQVPEGFTKPYYNEQFF.

The rearrangement links TRBV19 to TRBJ2-5; the match to TRBD1 covers 9 bases. This CDR3 comprises 14 residues. J lost 5 bases, V lost 4 bases, and 5 bases had no gene match. The germline gives CDR1 LNHDA, CDR2 SQIVND (reference sequence). CDR3: CASSTGQGRETQYF. The CDR3 coding sequence is TGTGCCAGTAGTACGGGACAGGGTAGGGAGACCCAGTACTTC.

J is TRBJ2-1 and V is TRBV6-5, with TRBD2 matching 8 bases. After removal of 6 bases from V and 4 bases from J, the junction contained 8 bases not matched to a gene. The germline V gene has CDR1 MNHEY and CDR2 SVGAGI. The CDR3 loop spans 15 amino acids. CDR3 bases: TGTGCCAGCAGCTTCACTAGCGGACCGTACAATGAGCAGTTCTTC. Encoded protein: CASSFTSGPYNEQFF.

A single count supports this clone. This chain uses TRBV9 with TRBJ1-1; TRBD1 is a possible D gene (6 bases). V was clipped by 3 bases and J by 2 bases, with 8 bases between them. The germline gives CDR1 SGDLS, CDR2 YYNGEE. The CDR3 is made up of 13 amino acids. For the CDR3, the DNA is TGTGCCAGCAGCGAACAGGGTAACACTGAAGCTTTCTTT. Its translation is CASSEQGNTEAFF.

This chain's CDR3 is CASSIGLGLAGGTEQFF. The DNA for the CDR3 is TGTGCCAGTAGTATCGGTTTGGGACTAGCGGGAGGAACGGAGCAGTTCTTC. J is TRBJ2-1 and V is TRBV19; 15 bases agree with TRBD2. The V gene end was trimmed by 3 bases and the J gene end by 10 bases; junction bases not matched to a gene: 10. The CDR3 loop spans 17 amino acids. The germline gives CDR1 LNHDA, CDR2 SQIVND (reference sequence).

This sequence joins TRBV11-2 and TRBJ2-7; D possibly matches TRBD1 or TRBD2 (6 bases each). V was clipped by 5 bases and J by 4 bases, with 18 bases between them. This CDR3 region has 15 residues. Germline V lookup: CDR1 SGHAT, CDR2 FQNNGV. The CDR3 loop is CASSDPRGGGYEQYF. The CDR3 DNA reads TGTGCCAGCAGCGACCCGCGTGGAGGGGGGTACGAGCAGTACTTC.

This clone was seen a few times. V gene TRBV6-5 combines with J gene TRBJ2-6, with D unclear. Looked up from germline, CDR1 is MNHEY and CDR2 is SVGAGI. The CDR3 contains 15 residues. Trimming stripped 6 bases from V and 0 bases from J, with 9 bases between. The CDR3 reads CASSPPTSGANVLTF. CDR3 nucleotides: TGTGCCAGCAGCCCCCCGACCTCTGGGGCCAACGTCCTGACTTTC.

V and J are TRBV5-6 and TRBJ1-2; D gene uncertain. Germline CDR1 and CDR2: SGHDT and YYEEEE. The CDR3 length is 13 residues. Trimming left V 0 bases short and J 4 bases short, with 7 bases between. Here the CDR3 DNA reads TGTGCCAGCAGCTTGGAACAGCTCTATGGCTACACCTTC. Translation: CASSLEQLYGYTF.

V and J are TRBV19 and TRBJ2-7, with D uncertain. This CDR3 spans 14 amino acids. V was pared by 2 bases and J by 3 bases, with 11 bases between. From germline, CDR1 is LNHDA and CDR2 SQIVND (reference sequence). As DNA, the CDR3 is TGTGCCAGTAGTATACCGGGCAGAAACTACGAGCAGTACTTC. This sequence encodes CASSIPGRNYEQYF.

This rearrangement joins TRBV28 to TRBJ2-7; TRBD2 agrees at 11 bases. Germline values: CDR1 MDHEN, CDR2 SYDVKM. The CDR3 spans 13 residues. V was pared by 7 bases and J by 4 bases, with 3 bases of the junction left unmatched. The CDR3 spells CASTGLAGYEQYF. CDR3 sequence (DNA): TGTGCCAGCACCGGACTAGCGGGTTACGAGCAGTACTTC.

For this clone: A read error may produce the germline difference seen at one junction end. The V and J genes are TRBV4-1 and TRBJ1-1, with D perhaps matching TRBD1 (5 bases). The CDR3 has 16 residues. Looked up from germline, CDR1 is MGHRA and CDR2 is YSYEKL. CDR3 loop: CASSQGVGDRNTEAFF. CDR3 coding DNA: TGTGCCAGCAGCCAAGGGGTGGGGGATCGGAACACTGAAGCTTTCTTT.

V usage is TRBV11-2 and J usage is TRBJ2-6, with D possibly TRBD1 on 5 matching bases. V lost 3 bases, J lost 1 base, and 10 bases lay in between. Germline lookup yields CDR1 SGHAT and CDR2 FQNNGV. This CDR3 spans 16 amino acids. In DNA form, the CDR3 reads TGTGCCAGCAGCTTCTCGACAGTGTCTGGGGCCAACGTCCTGACTTTC. Translating it yields CASSFSTVSGANVLTF.